These T cell receptor beta chains were read from a single sample in a study of T cells expressing NK-cell markers. No DNA is given; TCRdb re-called the 5' RACE reads and lists each CDR3 protein once. The sample's table shows around 380,000 distinct CDR3 sequences. Sequences were obtained from blood T cells: a sorted CD56 or NKG2C T cell subset, CD4+ or CD8+ T cells, or bulk PBMC T cells (not recorded which). Receptor source: a woman between 50 and 59 years old in good health. Both conserved end residues are part of each CDR3. Fields, in order: V gene, J gene, CDR3 protein.

v_gene: TRBV6-2/TRBV6-3
j_gene: TRBJ1-1
CDR3aa: CASSYSMGAGLINTEAFF

v_gene: TRBV12-3/TRBV12-4
j_gene: TRBJ1-2
CDR3aa: CASSRQGVVNYGYTF

v_gene: TRBV20-1
j_gene: TRBJ2-5
CDR3aa: CSARDFGAPRETQYF

v_gene: TRBV3-1
j_gene: TRBJ2-1
CDR3aa: CASSLTSGRLNNEQFF

v_gene: TRBV5-5
j_gene: TRBJ2-3
CDR3aa: CASSLAVNLVDTQYF

v_gene: TRBV12-3/TRBV12-4
j_gene: TRBJ1-2
CDR3aa: CASSRQTYGYTF

v_gene: TRBV11-2
j_gene: TRBJ2-3
CDR3aa: CASSLAGQGSTDTQYF

v_gene: TRBV29-1
j_gene: TRBJ1-2
CDR3aa: CSVEESGRLCTF

v_gene: TRBV29-1
j_gene: TRBJ2-2
CDR3aa: CSVEVAAAGELFF

v_gene: TRBV19
j_gene: TRBJ2-5
CDR3aa: CASSPNRGLQETQYF

v_gene: TRBV19
j_gene: TRBJ2-1
CDR3aa: CASSMSSGYNEQFF

v_gene: TRBV29-1
j_gene: TRBJ1-2
CDR3aa: CSVGTGTYGYTF

v_gene: TRBV7-8
j_gene: TRBJ2-7
CDR3aa: CASSLSLGNYEQYF

v_gene: TRBV9
j_gene: TRBJ2-1
CDR3aa: CASSARGGQIYNEQFF

v_gene: TRBV2
j_gene: TRBJ2-1
CDR3aa: CASSEARSAEQFF

v_gene: TRBV27
j_gene: TRBJ2-1
CDR3aa: CASSLDTGTIYNEQFF

v_gene: TRBV5-1
j_gene: TRBJ2-3
CDR3aa: CASSLSSFGRGSSTDTQYF

v_gene: TRBV7-2
j_gene: TRBJ2-1
CDR3aa: CASSLALAGGPYNEQFF

v_gene: TRBV11-2
j_gene: TRBJ1-2
CDR3aa: CASTRSPHNYGYTF

v_gene: TRBV20-1
j_gene: TRBJ2-6
CDR3aa: CSARGLSRQGAFGANVLTF

v_gene: TRBV19
j_gene: TRBJ1-2
CDR3aa: CATNTGSGYTF

v_gene: TRBV27
j_gene: TRBJ2-2
CDR3aa: CASSPGFGGELFF

v_gene: TRBV25-1
j_gene: TRBJ2-3
CDR3aa: CASSENREPPYF

v_gene: TRBV20-1
j_gene: TRBJ2-7
CDR3aa: CSAIDLNHYEQYF

v_gene: TRBV25-1
j_gene: TRBJ1-2
CDR3aa: CASSEIQGYGYTF

v_gene: TRBV12-3/TRBV12-4
j_gene: TRBJ2-2
CDR3aa: CASSSTGLHTGELFF